This TCR beta chain was sequenced for a study of blood T cells in healthy people across ages. Study-wide points: Estimated diversity across one million T cells was deemed an underestimate.

As to this clonotype: Its antigen remains unidentified.

Combining a sample-barcoded 5' primer with a J-beta primer mix, a second PCR ran for about 7 to 12 cycles. Through a template-switch adaptor with 12 random nucleotides, each cDNA molecule received a tag. TCRdb analysed the 5' RACE reads with MiXCR anew, one entry per CDR3 protein. Altogether more than 1.4 million distinct CDR3 sequences are present, 42% being singletons, with the ten largest covering 7.9%. Each donor was a healthy Caucasian individual from Russia, aged roughly 6 to 95. Isolation of PBMCs gave at least 7 million cells per sample. V gave up 3 bases and J gave up 9 bases; unmatched junction bases: 14. This CDR3 spans 16 amino acids. Per germline, CDR1 SGHTA and CDR2 FQGNSA.

The sequenced sample consisted of blood. The V call is TRBV7-2, the J call TRBJ2-5; 9 positions match TRBD2. This TCR was sampled from a woman aged 18-29 years in good health. The CDR3 loop is CASSFSGGASGTSQYF. The CDR3 DNA reads TGTGCCAGCAGCTTCTCAGGTGGCGCTAGCGGGACGTCCCAGTACTTC.